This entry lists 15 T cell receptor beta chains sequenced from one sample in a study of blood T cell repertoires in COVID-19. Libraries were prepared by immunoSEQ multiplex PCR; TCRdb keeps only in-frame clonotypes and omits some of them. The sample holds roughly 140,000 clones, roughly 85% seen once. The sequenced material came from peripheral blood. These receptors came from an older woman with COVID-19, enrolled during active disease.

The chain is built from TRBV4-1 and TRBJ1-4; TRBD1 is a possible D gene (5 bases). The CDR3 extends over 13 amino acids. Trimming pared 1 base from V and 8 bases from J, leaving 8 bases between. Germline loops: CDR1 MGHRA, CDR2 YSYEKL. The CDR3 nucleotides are TGCGCCAGCAGCCAAGCCGGGGGGGAAAAACTGTTTTTT. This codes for CASSQAGGEKLFF.

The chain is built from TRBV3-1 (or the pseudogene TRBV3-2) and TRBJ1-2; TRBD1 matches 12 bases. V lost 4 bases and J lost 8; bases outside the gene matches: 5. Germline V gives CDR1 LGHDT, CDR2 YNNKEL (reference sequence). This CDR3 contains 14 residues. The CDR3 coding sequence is TGTGCCAGCAGCCCCGGGACAGGGGGCGGAGGCTACACCTTC. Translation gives CASSPGTGGGGYTF.

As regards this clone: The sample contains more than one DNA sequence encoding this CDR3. CDR3: CASSLGDRGSYNEQFF. CDR3 bases: TGTGCCAGCAGCTTAGGCGACAGGGGCTCCTACAATGAGCAGTTCTTC. The chain combines TRBV7-9 with TRBJ2-1, with TRBD1 identical over 8 bases. Trimming took 1 base from V and 0 from J; bases not matched to a gene: 2. In germline, CDR1 is SEHNR, CDR2 FQNEAQ (reference sequence). The length of the CDR3 is 16 residues.

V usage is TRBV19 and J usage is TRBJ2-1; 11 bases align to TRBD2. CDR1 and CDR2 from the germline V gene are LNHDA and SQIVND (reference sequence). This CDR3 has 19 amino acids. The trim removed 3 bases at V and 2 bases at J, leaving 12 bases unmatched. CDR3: CASSITGTSGLTPYNEQFF. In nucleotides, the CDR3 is TGTGCCAGTAGTATCACAGGGACTAGCGGCTTAACGCCCTACAATGAGCAGTTCTTC.

The CDR3 spells CATRGGWPQHF. The CDR3 DNA is TGTGCCACCAGGGGAGGGTGGCCCCAGCATTTT. The chain links TRBV28 to TRBJ1-5, with a tentative D call TRBD1 (6 bases). Germline CDR1 and CDR2: MDHEN and SYDVKM. The V gene lost 10 bases and the J gene lost 9 bases, with 13 bases spanning the gap. CDR3 length equals 11 residues.

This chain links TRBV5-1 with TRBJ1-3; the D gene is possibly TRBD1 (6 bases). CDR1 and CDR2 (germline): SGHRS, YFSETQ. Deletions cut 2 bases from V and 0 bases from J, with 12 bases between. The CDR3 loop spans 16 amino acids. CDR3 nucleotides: TGCGCCAGCAGCTTCACAGGGCGTTCCTCTGGAAACACCATATATTTT. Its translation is CASSFTGRSSGNTIYF.

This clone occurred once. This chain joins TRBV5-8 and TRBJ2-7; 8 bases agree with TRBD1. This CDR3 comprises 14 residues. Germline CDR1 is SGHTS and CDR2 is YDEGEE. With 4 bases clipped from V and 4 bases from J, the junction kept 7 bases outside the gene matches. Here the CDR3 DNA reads TGTGCCAGCAGCGGAAGGACAGGGCATTACGAGCAGTACTTC. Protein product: CASSGRTGHYEQYF.

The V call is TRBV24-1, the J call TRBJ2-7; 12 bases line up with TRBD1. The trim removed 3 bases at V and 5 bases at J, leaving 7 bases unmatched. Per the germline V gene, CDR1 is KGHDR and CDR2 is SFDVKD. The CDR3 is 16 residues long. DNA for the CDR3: TGTGCCACCAGTGATGGGGACAGGGGGCTTCGCGACGAGCAGTACTTC. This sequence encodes CATSDGDRGLRDEQYF.

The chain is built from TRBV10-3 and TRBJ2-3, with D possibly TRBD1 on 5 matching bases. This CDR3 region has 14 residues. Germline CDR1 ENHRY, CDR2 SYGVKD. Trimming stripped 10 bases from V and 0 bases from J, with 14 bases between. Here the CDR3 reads CATVGRGSTDTQYF. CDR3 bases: TGTGCCACAGTAGGAAGGGGTAGCACAGATACGCAGTATTTT.

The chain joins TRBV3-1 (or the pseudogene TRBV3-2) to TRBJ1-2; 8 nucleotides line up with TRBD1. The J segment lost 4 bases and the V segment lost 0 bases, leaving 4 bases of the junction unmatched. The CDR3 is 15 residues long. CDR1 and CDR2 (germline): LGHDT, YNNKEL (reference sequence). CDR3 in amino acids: CASSQEPGTGYGYTF. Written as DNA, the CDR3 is TGTGCCAGCAGCCAAGAACCCGGGACAGGCTATGGCTACACCTTC.

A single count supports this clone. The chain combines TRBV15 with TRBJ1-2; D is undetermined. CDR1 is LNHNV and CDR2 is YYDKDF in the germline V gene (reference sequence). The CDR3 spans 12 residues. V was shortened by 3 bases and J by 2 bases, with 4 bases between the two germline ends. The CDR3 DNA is TGTGCCACCAGCAGCACAAACTATGGCTACACCTTC. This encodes CATSSTNYGYTF.

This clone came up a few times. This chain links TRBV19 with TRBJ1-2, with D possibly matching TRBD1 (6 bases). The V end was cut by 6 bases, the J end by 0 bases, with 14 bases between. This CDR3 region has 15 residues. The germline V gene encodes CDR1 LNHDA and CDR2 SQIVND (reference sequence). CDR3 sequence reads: CASSYYRETNYGYTF. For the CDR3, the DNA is TGTGCCAGTAGCTACTACAGGGAAACTAACTATGGCTACACCTTC. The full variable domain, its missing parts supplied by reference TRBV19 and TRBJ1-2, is DGGITQSPKYLFRKEGQNVTLSCEQNLNHDAMYWYRQDPGQGLRLIYYSQIVNDFQKGDIAEGYSVSREKKESFPLTVTSAQKNPTAFYLCASSYYRETNYGYTFGSGTRLTVV.

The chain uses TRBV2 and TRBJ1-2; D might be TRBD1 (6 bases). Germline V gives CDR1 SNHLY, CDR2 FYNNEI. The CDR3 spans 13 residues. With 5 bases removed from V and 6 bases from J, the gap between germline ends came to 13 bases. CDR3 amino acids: CASSSGDWDGYTF. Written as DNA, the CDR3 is TGTGCCAGCAGTTCAGGGGATTGGGATGGCTACACCTTC.

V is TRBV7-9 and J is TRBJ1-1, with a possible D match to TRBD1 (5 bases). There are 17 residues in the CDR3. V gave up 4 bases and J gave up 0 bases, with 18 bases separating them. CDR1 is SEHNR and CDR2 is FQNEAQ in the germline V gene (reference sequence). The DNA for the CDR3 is TGTGCCAGCAGCTCATGGGGAGGGGAACTAATGAACACTGAAGCTTTCTTT. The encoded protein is CASSSWGGELMNTEAFF.

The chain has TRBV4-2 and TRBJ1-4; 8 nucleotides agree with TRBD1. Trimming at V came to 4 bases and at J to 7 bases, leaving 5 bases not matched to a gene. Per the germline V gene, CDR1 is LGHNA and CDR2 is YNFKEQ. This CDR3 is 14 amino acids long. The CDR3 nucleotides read TGTGCCAGCAGCCGGCAGGGGGCGGGTGAAAAACTGTTTTTT. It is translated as CASSRQGAGEKLFF.